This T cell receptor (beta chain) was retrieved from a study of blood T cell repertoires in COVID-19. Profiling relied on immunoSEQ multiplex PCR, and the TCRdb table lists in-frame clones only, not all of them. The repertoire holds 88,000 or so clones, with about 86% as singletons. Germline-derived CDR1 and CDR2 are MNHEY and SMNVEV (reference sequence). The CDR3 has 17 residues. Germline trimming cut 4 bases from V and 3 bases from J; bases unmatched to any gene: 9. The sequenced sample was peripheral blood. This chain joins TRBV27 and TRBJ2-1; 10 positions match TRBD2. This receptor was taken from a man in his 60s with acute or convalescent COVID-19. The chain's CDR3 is CASSSELLAGVYNEQFF. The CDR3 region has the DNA TGTGCCAGCAGTTCTGAACTTCTAGCGGGGGTCTACAATGAGCAGTTCTTC.